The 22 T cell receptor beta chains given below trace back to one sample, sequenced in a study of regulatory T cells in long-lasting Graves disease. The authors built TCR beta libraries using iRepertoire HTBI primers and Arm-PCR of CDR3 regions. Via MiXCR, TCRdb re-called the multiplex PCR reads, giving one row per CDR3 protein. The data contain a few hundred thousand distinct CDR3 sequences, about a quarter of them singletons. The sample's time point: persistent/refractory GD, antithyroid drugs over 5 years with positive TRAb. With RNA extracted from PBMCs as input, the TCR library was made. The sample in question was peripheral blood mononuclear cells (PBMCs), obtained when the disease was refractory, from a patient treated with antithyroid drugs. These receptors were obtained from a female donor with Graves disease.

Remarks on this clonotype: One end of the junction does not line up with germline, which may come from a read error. For the CDR3, the DNA is TGCAGTGCTAGCGTTGCGGGACTAGACTACAATGAGCTGTTCTTC. Translated, it gives CSASVAGLDYNELFF. J is TRBJ2-1 and V is TRBV20-1; TRBD2 agrees at 8 bases. Germline V lookup: CDR1 DFQATT, CDR2 SNEGSKA (reference sequence). This CDR3 has 15 amino acids.

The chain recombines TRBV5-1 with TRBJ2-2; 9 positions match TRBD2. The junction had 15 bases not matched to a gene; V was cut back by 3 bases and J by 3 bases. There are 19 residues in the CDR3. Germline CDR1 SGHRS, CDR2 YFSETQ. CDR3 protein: CASSSTDETSGLYTGELFF. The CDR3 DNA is TGCGCCAGCAGCTCCACCGATGAGACTAGCGGACTCTACACCGGGGAGCTGTTTTTT.

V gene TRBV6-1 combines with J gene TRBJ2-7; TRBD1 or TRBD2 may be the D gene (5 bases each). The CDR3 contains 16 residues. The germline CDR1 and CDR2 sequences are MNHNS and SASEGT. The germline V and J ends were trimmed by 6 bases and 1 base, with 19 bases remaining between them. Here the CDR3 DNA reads TGTGCCAGCAGAACCCCCATCGGGACGCCGTCCTACGAGCAGTACTTC. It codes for CASRTPIGTPSYEQYF.

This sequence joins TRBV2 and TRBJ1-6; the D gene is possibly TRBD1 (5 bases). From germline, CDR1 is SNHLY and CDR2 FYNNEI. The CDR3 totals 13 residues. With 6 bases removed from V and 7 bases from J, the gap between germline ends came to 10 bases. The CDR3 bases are TGTGCCAGCAGCGCAGCAGGGAATTCACCCCTCCACTTT. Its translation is CASSAAGNSPLHF.

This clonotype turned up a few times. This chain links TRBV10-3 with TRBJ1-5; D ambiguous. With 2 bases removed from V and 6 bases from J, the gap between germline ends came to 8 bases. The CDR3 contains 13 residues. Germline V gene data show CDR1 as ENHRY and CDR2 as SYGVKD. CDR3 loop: CAISEEVGQPQHF. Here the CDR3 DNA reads TGTGCCATCAGTGAGGAAGTGGGTCAGCCCCAGCATTTT.

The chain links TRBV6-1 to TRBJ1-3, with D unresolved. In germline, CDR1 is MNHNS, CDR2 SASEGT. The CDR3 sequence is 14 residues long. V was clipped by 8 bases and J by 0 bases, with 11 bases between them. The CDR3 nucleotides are TGTGCCAGCCTTCGGGAGAGCTCTGGAAACACCATATATTTT. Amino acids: CASLRESSGNTIYF.

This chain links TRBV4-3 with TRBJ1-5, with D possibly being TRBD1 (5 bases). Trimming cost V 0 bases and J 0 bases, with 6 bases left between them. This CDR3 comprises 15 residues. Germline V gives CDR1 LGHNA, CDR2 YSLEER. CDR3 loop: CASSQDRDSNQPQHF. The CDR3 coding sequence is TGCGCCAGCAGCCAAGACAGGGATAGCAATCAGCCCCAGCATTTT.

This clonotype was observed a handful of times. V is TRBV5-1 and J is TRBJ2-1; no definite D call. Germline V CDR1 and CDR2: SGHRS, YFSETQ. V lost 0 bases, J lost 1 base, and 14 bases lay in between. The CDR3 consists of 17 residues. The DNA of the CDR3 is TGCGCCAGCAGCTTGGAAGGCTCGGCAGCTTCCTACAATGAGCAGTTCTTC. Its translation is CASSLEGSAASYNEQFF.

DNA for the CDR3: TGTGCCAGCAGCTCCCGGTTCTGGGGTTCGAACACCGGGGAGCTGTTTTTT. Its translation: CASSSRFWGSNTGELFF. The chain has TRBV2 and TRBJ2-2, with unresolved D. The V and J ends lost 6 bases and 0 bases respectively, with 17 bases between them. The germline CDR1 and CDR2 sequences are SNHLY and FYNNEI. This CDR3 comprises 17 residues.

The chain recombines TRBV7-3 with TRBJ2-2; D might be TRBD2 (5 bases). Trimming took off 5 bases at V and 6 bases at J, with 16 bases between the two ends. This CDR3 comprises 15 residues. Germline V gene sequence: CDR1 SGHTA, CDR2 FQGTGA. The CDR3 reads CASSLSNTRAGELFF. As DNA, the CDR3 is TGTGCCAGCAGCCTCTCTAATACGAGGGCCGGGGAGCTGTTTTTT. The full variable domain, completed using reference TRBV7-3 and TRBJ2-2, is GAGVSQTPSNKVTEKGKYVELRCDPISGHTALYWYRQSLGQGPEFLIYFQGTGAADDSGLPNDRFFAVRPEGSVSTLKIQRTERGDSAVYLCASSLSNTRAGELFFGEGSRLTVL.

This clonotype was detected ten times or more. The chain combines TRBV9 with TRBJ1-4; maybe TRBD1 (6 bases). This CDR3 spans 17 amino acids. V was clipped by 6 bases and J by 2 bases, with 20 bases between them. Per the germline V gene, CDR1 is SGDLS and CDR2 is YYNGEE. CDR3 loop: CASIHSSRGGTNEKLFF. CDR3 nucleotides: TGTGCCAGCATTCACTCATCCAGGGGAGGGACTAATGAAAAACTGTTTTTT.

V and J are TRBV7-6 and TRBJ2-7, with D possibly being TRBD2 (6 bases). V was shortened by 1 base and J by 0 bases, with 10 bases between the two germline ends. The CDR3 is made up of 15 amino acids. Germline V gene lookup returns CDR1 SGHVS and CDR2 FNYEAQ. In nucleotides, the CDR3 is TGTGCCAGCAGCTTAGAGGAGGGGAGCTCCTACGAGCAGTACTTC. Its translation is CASSLEEGSSYEQYF.

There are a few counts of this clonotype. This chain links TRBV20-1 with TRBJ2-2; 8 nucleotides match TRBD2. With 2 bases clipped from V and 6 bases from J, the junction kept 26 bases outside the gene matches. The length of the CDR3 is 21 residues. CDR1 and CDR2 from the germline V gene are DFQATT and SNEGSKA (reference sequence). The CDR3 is CSARPFLTGGPSSQRSGELFF. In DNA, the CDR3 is TGCAGTGCTAGACCGTTCCTAACGGGAGGGCCCAGTTCTCAGAGGTCCGGGGAGCTGTTTTTT.

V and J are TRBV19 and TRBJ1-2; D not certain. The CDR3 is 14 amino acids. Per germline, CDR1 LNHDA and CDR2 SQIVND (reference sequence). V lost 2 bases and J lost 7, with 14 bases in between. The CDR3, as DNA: TGTGCCAGTAGTATATTGGCAGGTCCGGGTGGCTACACCTTC. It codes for CASSILAGPGGYTF.

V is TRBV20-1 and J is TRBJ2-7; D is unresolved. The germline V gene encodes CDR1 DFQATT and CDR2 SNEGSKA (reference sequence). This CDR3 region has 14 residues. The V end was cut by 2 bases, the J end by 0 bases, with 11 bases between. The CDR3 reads CSARRSERSYEQYF. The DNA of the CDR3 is TGCAGTGCTAGAAGGTCGGAGCGCTCCTACGAGCAGTACTTC.

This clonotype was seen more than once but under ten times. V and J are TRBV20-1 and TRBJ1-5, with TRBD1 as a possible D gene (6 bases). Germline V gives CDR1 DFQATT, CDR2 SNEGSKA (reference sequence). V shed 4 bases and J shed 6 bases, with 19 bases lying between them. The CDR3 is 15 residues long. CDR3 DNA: TGCAGTGCTACAAATACCAGGGGAAGGGGTCAGCCCCAGCATTTT. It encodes CSATNTRGRGQPQHF.

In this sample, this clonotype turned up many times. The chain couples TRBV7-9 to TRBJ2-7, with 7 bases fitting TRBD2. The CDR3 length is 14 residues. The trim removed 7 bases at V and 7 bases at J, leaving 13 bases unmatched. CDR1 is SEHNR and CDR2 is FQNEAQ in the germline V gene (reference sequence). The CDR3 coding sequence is TGTGCCAGCACCCTAGCGGTCCGTGGTGCGGAGCAGTACTTC. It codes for CASTLAVRGAEQYF.

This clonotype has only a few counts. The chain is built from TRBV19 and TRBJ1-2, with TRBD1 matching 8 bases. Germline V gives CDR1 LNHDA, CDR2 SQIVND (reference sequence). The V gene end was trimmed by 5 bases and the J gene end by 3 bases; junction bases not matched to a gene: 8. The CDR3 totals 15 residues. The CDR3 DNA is TGTGCCAGTAGTCCTCGGACAGGGCCGGACTATGGCTACACCTTC. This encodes CASSPRTGPDYGYTF.

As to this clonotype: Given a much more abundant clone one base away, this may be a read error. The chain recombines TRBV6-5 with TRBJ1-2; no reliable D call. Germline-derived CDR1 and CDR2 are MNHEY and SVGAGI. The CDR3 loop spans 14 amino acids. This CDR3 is CASSSRGGSYGCTF. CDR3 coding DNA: TGTGCCAGCAGTTCACGCGGAGGGTCCTATGGCTGCACCTTC.

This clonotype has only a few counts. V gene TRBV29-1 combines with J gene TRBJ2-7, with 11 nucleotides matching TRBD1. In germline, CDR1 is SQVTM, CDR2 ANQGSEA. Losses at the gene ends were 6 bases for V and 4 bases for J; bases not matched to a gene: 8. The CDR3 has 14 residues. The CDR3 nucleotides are TGCAGCGTCGGACGGGACAGGGGGTGGTACGAGCAGTACTTC. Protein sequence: CSVGRDRGWYEQYF.

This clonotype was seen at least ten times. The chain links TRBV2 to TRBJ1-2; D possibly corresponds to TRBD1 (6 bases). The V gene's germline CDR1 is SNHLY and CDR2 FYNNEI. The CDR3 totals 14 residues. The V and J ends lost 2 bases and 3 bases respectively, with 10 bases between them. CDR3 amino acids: CASSEFPGDYGYTF. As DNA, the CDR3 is TGTGCCAGCAGTGAATTCCCAGGGGACTATGGCTACACCTTC.

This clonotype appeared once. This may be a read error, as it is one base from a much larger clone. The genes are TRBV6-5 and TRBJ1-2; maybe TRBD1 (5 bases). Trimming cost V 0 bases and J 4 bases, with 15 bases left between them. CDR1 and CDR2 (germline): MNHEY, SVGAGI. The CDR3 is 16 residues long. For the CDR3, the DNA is TGTGCCAGCAGTTACTCGAACGGGGGGGTTGGCTATGGCTACACCTTC. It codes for CASSYSNGGVGYGYTF.